A single sample gave rise to the 13 T cell receptor beta chains below, sequenced in a study of neurological immune-mediated disorders (dated by TCRdb to about 2019). Libraries were prepared through 5' RACE. Sequencing instrument: Illumina HiSeq 2500. The public sequencing data were trimmed at Q25 with fastp and processed into clonotypes with MiXCR by TCRdb, which kept only in-frame beta chains. Rows matching on CDR3 protein sequence are summarized as one entry with the most common DNA and genes. This sample gives some 83,000 distinct CDR3 sequences in total; around 2.6% of them show up just once. The biggest ten clones account for roughly 1.1% of the sample. Sequencing input: PBMCs. The source is a woman aged 25-40 years with multiple sclerosis.

This clonotype was recorded at least ten times. The chain is built from TRBV6-6 and TRBJ2-3, with 10 nucleotides matching TRBD2. Germline CDR1 and CDR2: MNHNY and SVGAGI (reference sequence). This CDR3 comprises 15 residues. V dropped 6 bases and J dropped 2; count of bases not matched to a gene: 5. The CDR3 reads CASRNSGRLTDTQYF. The CDR3 bases are TGTGCCAGCAGAAATAGCGGGAGGCTCACAGATACGCAGTATTTT.

This clonotype was observed at least ten times. V usage is TRBV7-2 and J usage is TRBJ2-7, with D possibly matching TRBD2 (5 bases). Germline V lookup: CDR1 SGHTA, CDR2 FQGNSA. The V end lost 7 bases, the J end lost 5 bases, and 15 bases lay between the germline ends. The CDR3 extends over 13 amino acids. The CDR3 protein is CASTPQREHEQYF. The CDR3 DNA is TGTGCCAGCACCCCGCAGAGGGAACACGAGCAGTACTTC.

This clonotype was seen many times. The V and J genes are TRBV2 and TRBJ1-5, with D unclear. This CDR3 is 15 amino acids long. Germline loops: CDR1 SNHLY, CDR2 FYNNEI. The V end lost 6 bases, the J end lost 6 bases, and 18 bases lay between the germline ends. The CDR3 protein is CASRANGQTGQPQHF. Here the CDR3 DNA reads TGTGCCAGCAGGGCCAACGGGCAGACTGGTCAGCCCCAGCATTTT.

This clonotype was detected ten times or more. The chain has TRBV7-6 and TRBJ2-1; 8 bases fit TRBD2. CDR3 size: 16 residues. Germline V gene sequence: CDR1 SGHVS, CDR2 FNYEAQ. Unmatched junction bases numbered 14, after V lost 6 bases and J lost 7 bases. CDR3 residues: CASSLVSGSGPNEQFF. In DNA form, the CDR3 reads TGTGCCAGCAGTCTAGTCAGCGGGAGTGGTCCGAATGAGCAGTTCTTC.

In this sample, this clonotype turned up many times. This rearrangement joins TRBV9 to TRBJ2-3; TRBD2 agrees at 9 bases. The V and J ends lost 0 bases and 2 bases, in that order; junction bases with no gene match: 7. In germline, CDR1 is SGDLS, CDR2 YYNGEE. The CDR3 length is 17 residues. The CDR3 bases are TGTGCCAGCAGCGTAGGGGCTAGCGGGACGGTCACAGATACGCAGTATTTT. Translated, it gives CASSVGASGTVTDTQYF. Looking up the rest from reference TRBV9 and TRBJ2-3 gives the full variable domain: DSGVTQTPKHLITATGQRVTLRCSPRSGDLSVYWYQQSLDQGLQFLIQYYNGEERAKGNILERFSAQQFPDLHSELNLSSLELGDSALYFCASSVGASGTVTDTQYFGPGTRLTVL.

This clonotype was recorded many times. The CDR3 sequence: CSARFPAGSSHNEQFF. For the CDR3, the DNA is TGCAGTGCTAGGTTTCCAGCGGGAAGTTCTCACAATGAGCAGTTCTTC. The chain couples TRBV20-1 to TRBJ2-1; 7 nucleotides match TRBD2. Losses at the gene ends were 3 bases for V and 5 bases for J; bases not matched to a gene: 13. The CDR3 is 16 residues long. Germline CDR1 and CDR2: DFQATT and SNEGSKA (reference sequence).

About this clonotype: At one of its ends the junction is not consistent with the germline gene, which may arise from a read error. The chain carries TRBV7-7 and TRBJ2-7; 7 nucleotides match TRBD1. This CDR3 spans 15 amino acids. The V gene's germline CDR1 is SSHAT and CDR2 FNYEAQ (reference sequence). In DNA form, the CDR3 reads TGTGCTAGCAGCTTCTTAGATGACAGGGCCTACGAGCAGTACTTC. Amino acids: CASSFLDDRAYEQYF.

Many counts were recorded for this clonotype. The chain couples TRBV20-1 to TRBJ1-1; a weak D match, TRBD1 (5 bases). CDR1 and CDR2 (germline): DFQATT, SNEGSKA (reference sequence). V shed 3 bases and J shed 3 bases, with 14 bases lying between them. The CDR3 totals 14 residues. CDR3 sequence reads: CSARAGFTDTEAFF. In DNA form, the CDR3 reads TGCAGTGCTAGGGCAGGGTTCACCGACACTGAAGCTTTCTTT.

This clonotype has a count of ten or more. CDR3 coding DNA: TGTGCCAGCAGTGAAAGGACCGATAGCGAGCAGTACTTC. It encodes CASSERTDSEQYF. The gene calls are TRBV12-3 or TRBV12-4 and TRBJ2-7, with no clear D. The CDR3 has 13 amino acids. Trimming pared 5 bases from V and 6 bases from J, leaving 14 bases between.

This clonotype appeared many times. The chain has TRBV9 and TRBJ2-4; D is uncertain. The length of the CDR3 is 14 residues. Germline values: CDR1 SGDLS, CDR2 YYNGEE. Trimming took off 0 bases at V and 7 bases at J, with 11 bases between the two ends. The CDR3 sequence is CASSVEPMGNIQYF. The DNA for the CDR3 is TGTGCCAGCAGCGTAGAGCCAATGGGGAACATTCAGTACTTC.

Ten or more counts support this clonotype. The chain uses TRBV20-1 and TRBJ1-2; D is undetermined. Per germline, CDR1 DFQATT and CDR2 SNEGSKA (reference sequence). CDR3 length: 11 residues. The germline V and J ends were trimmed by 4 bases and 7 bases, with 10 bases remaining between them. In DNA, the CDR3 is TGCAGTGCTACGGACCGGGCTGGCTACACCTTC. This translates into CSATDRAGYTF.

This clonotype has at least ten counts. V is TRBV20-1 and J is TRBJ1-5; 9 bases map to TRBD1. After removal of 3 bases from V and 4 bases from J, the junction contained 7 bases not matched to a gene. The CDR3 has 15 amino acids. The germline V gene has CDR1 DFQATT and CDR2 SNEGSKA (reference sequence). CDR3 region: CSASLGDRENQPQHF. The CDR3 DNA reads TGCAGTGCTAGCCTCGGGGACAGGGAAAATCAGCCCCAGCATTTT.

This clonotype was counted ten times or more. This chain links TRBV5-5 with TRBJ2-3, with D possibly matching TRBD1 (6 bases). CDR3 length: 17 residues. Trimming shortened V by 1 base and J by 0 bases, and 15 bases separated the two germline ends. Germline V gives CDR1 SGHKS, CDR2 YYEKEE (reference sequence). CDR3 DNA: TGTGCCAGCAGCTTGTATTTGGGACACTCCAGCACAGATACGCAGTATTTT. This sequence encodes CASSLYLGHSSTDTQYF. Full variable domain (outside the CDR3, taken from reference TRBV5-5 and TRBJ2-3): DAGVTQSPTHLIKTRGQQVTLRCSPISGHKSVSWYQQVLGQGPQFIFQYYEKEERGRGNFPDRFSARQFPNYSSELNVNALLLGDSALYLCASSLYLGHSSTDTQYFGPGTRLTVL.